The sequence of this T cell receptor (beta chain) was determined in a study of T cell responses to AZD1222 COVID-19 vaccine. Comments on this clone: Its specificity is not known. One junction end does not reproduce the germline sequence, and a read error may be involved.

Study-level points and caveats: Receipt of two AZD1222 doses was followed by a rise in Spike-specific TCR breadth and depth.

Sequencing was performed with immunoSEQ multiplex PCR; in TCRdb, only in-frame clones are kept and a portion is missing. Of 90,000 to 100,000 clones in the sample, 65% to 85% were seen once. The CDR3 contains 11 residues. Germline values: CDR1 SGHTS, CDR2 YDEGEE. The J gene is TRBJ2-7, the V gene TRBV5-8; 7 positions match TRBD1. This receptor was identified in an adult who received the AZD1222 COVID-19 vaccine. The specimen was peripheral blood, collected 28 days after the second AZD1222 dose. The DNA for the CDR3 is TGTGCCAGCAGCTTGGAAGGGACAGCGTCTTTC. Its protein is CASSLEGTASF.